This T cell receptor beta chain was retrieved from a study of cytomegalovirus exposure and HLA in healthy donors. Vbeta (60) and Jbeta (13) primers were used in the PCR. The method was immunoSEQ multiplex PCR; TCRdb's version includes in-frame clones alone and lacks a portion of them. The sample lists around 150,000 clones, 68% seen once, with approximately 1.5% in the top ten. All donors participated as healthy donors of bone marrow. Sequencing used PBMCs. This clonotype originated in a man in his forties or fifties in good health and CMV-seronegative.

CDR3 sequence (DNA): TGTGCCAGCAGCCGTCCGGGACAAAGCTCCTACGAGCAGTACTTC. It encodes CASSRPGQSSYEQYF. This chain connects TRBV7-9 to TRBJ2-7; D may be TRBD1 (6 bases). V lost 5 bases to trimming and J lost 0 bases, with 14 bases between them. From germline, CDR1 is SEHNR and CDR2 FQNEAQ (reference sequence). The CDR3 is 15 residues long.